These T cell receptor beta chains were read from a single sample in a study of glioma-infiltrating T cells after dendritic cell vaccination. Clones were sequenced by immunoSEQ multiplex PCR, and TCRdb holds only the in-frame ones, with some missing. The table records 85,000 to 100,000 clones, around 84% of them present only once. This specimen consisted of blood, obtained after dendritic cell vaccination. Source of these receptors: a human donor with glioblastoma. Both conserved end residues are part of each CDR3. The D gene is left open where the match is weak. Only some rows state a clone size, as once, few, many or a class for expanded clones.

TRBJ1-2 TRBV18 - - CASSLTRTEANYGYTF TGTGCCAGCTCACTAACCAGGACAGAGGCTAACTATGGCTACACCTTC
TRBJ1-1 TRBV7-3 - - CASSLIPGNTEAFF TGTGCCAGCAGCTTAATACCAGGGAACACTGAAGCTTTCTTT
TRBJ1-4 TRBV9 - - CASSQERASNEKLFF TGTGCCAGCAGCCAAGAGAGAGCCTCTAATGAAAAACTGTTTTTT
TRBJ1-6 TRBV5-8 - - CASPGRGSAYNSPLHF TGTGCCAGCCCCGGCCGGGGATCCGCCTATAATTCACCCCTCCACTTT
TRBJ1-1 TRBV6-5 - - CASSYGDGNTEAFF TGTGCCAGCAGTTATGGAGACGGCAACACTGAAGCTTTCTTT
TRBJ2-1 TRBV6-1 once - CASSELGRGNEQFF TGTGCCAGCAGTGAATTGGGCAGGGGAAATGAGCAGTTCTTC
TRBJ2-3 TRBV5-4 few - CASSRRDSRTDTQYF TGTGCCAGCAGTCGAAGGGACTCTCGCACAGATACGCAGTATTTT
TRBJ2-3 TRBV7-6 - TRBD2 CASSFRDYTDTQYF TGTGCCAGCAGCTTCCGGGACTACACAGATACGCAGTATTTT
TRBJ2-1 TRBV5-4 - - CASSLGAGFYNEQFF TGTGCCAGCAGCTTGGGGGCGGGGTTCTACAATGAGCAGTTCTTC
TRBJ1-1 TRBV4-3 - - CASSQYRWTEAFF TGCGCCAGCAGCCAATACAGATGGACTGAAGCTTTCTTT
TRBJ2-5 TRBV5-1 - TRBD2 CASSLGPSGGWETQYF TGCGCCAGCAGCTTAGGCCCCAGCGGGGGGTGGGAGACCCAGTACTTC
TRBJ1-1 TRBV7-9 - - CASSRLPQGSTEAFF TGTGCCAGCAGCCGACTCCCACAGGGTAGTACTGAAGCTTTCTTT
TRBJ1-1 TRBV6-5 - - CASSYSAGRNTEAFF TGTGCCAGCAGTTACTCCGCAGGGCGGAACACTGAAGCTTTCTTT
TRBJ2-1 TRBV19 once - CASSIKGRGRSRDEQFF TGTGCCAGTAGTATAAAGGGGAGGGGGAGGTCTCGGGATGAGCAGTTCTTC
TRBJ2-1 TRBV27 - TRBD2 CASSPGGAYNEQFF TGTGCCAGCAGTCCGGGGGGTGCCTACAATGAGCAGTTCTTC
TRBJ1-1 TRBV30 few - CAWTLTPHSMNTEAFF TGTGCCTGGACCCTGACCCCCCACAGCATGAACACTGAAGCTTTCTTT
TRBJ1-5 TRBV6-5 - - CASRTGSGNQPQHF TGTGCCAGCAGGACCGGGAGTGGTAATCAGCCCCAGCATTTT
TRBJ2-7 TRBV7-8 - - CASSLKPPSSYEQYF TGTGCCAGCAGCTTAAAGCCCCCGAGCTCCTACGAGCAGTACTTC
TRBJ1-1 TRBV6-5 - TRBD1 CASSLTGVNTEAFF TGTGCCAGCAGTTTGACAGGGGTGAACACTGAAGCTTTCTTT
TRBJ1-1 TRBV6-5 - TRBD1 CASGLPNRGNTEAFF TGTGCCAGCGGCCTGCCCAACAGGGGGAACACTGAAGCTTTCTTT
TRBJ2-1 TRBV10-3 - TRBD1 CAIRDSRDRGKVTYNEQFF TGTGCCATCAGGGATTCCCGGGACAGGGGAAAAGTAACCTACAATGAGCAGTTCTTC
TRBJ2-7 TRBV7-7 - - CASSRGELYEQYF TGTGCCAGCAGCCGAGGAGAGCTCTACGAGCAGTACTTC
TRBJ1-6 TRBV9 - - CASSVQNSPLHF TGTGCCAGCAGCGTTCAGAATTCACCCCTCCACTTT
TRBJ2-3 TRBV6-5 once - CASSYPGGSGTDTQYF TGTGCCAGCAGTTACCCAGGAGGGTCGGGCACAGATACGCAGTATTTT
TRBJ2-2 TRBV4-2 few - CASSQGTETGELFF TGTGCCAGCAGCCAAGGGACAGAGACCGGGGAGCTGTTTTTT
TRBJ2-3 TRBV7-9 few - CASSLVSGFTDTQYF TGTGCCAGCAGCTTAGTTAGCGGTTTCACAGATACGCAGTATTTT
TRBJ1-6 TRBV4-3 - - CASSQERSRLESSYNSPLHF TGCGCCAGCAGCCAAGAACGAAGCAGACTCGAGAGCTCCTATAATTCACCCCTCCACTTT
TRBJ2-7 TRBV7-9 - TRBD1 CASSPGQGAPEQYF TGTGCCAGCAGCCCAGGACAGGGGGCACCCGAGCAGTACTTC
TRBJ2-2 TRBV19 - - CASSIDLASSVTGELFF TGTGCCAGTAGTATAGATCTGGCGTCTAGCGTCACCGGGGAGCTGTTTTTT
TRBJ1-1 TRBV6-6 - TRBD1 CASCQRGQGANTEAFF TGTGCCAGCTGCCAGAGGGGACAGGGGGCCAACACTGAAGCTTTCTTT
TRBJ1-2 TRBV4-1 few TRBD1 CASSPRDRGRDGYTF TGCGCCAGCAGCCCCAGGGACAGGGGGAGGGATGGCTACACCTTC
TRBJ2-3 TRBV7-3 - - CASSPGHSTDTQYF TGTGCCAGCAGCCCAGGACACAGCACAGATACGCAGTATTTT
TRBJ2-7 TRBV5-1 - - CASSLAGQGNYEQYF TGCGCCAGCAGCTTGGCCGGTCAGGGCAACTACGAGCAGTACTTC